This T cell receptor (beta chain) is from a study of regulatory T cells in long-lasting Graves disease. Regarding time point: newly diagnosed GD, antithyroid drugs for less than 3 months. From PBMCs, RNA was extracted and then used to make the TCR library. This clonotype was recorded a few times. CDR3 length equals 12 residues. Germline CDR1 and CDR2: SQVTM and ANQGSEA. Trimming removed 4 bases at V and 2 bases at J, with 9 bases between. For TCR beta, libraries came from iRepertoire HTBI primers and Arm-PCR of CDR3 regions. TCRdb called the multiplex PCR reads again in MiXCR, with one record for every CDR3 protein. The data contain about 350,000 distinct CDR3 sequences, about a sixth of them singletons. The same sample was also used in a study of T cells in Graves' hyperthyroidism and ophthalmopathy. In that study: Patients showing uncontrolled infection, other autoimmune disease, pregnancy or lactation were ineligible. When the TCR CDR3 underwent first-round RT-PCR, the HTBI primer set was used. Most thyroid-expanded clonotypes above 0.001 were also found in blood.

The specimen was peripheral blood mononuclear cells (PBMCs), collected at new diagnosis, from a patient treated with antithyroid drugs. J is TRBJ2-7 and V is TRBV29-1; D remains unclear. This receptor was taken from a man aged 35 to 55 with Graves disease. DNA of the CDR3: TGCAGCGTTGCAGTAAAGCCCTACGAGCAGTACTTC. Translating gives CSVAVKPYEQYF.